Listed below are T cell receptor beta chains from one sample, sequenced in a study of T cell responses to AZD1222 COVID-19 vaccine. Generated by immunoSEQ multiplex PCR, the TCRdb table keeps only in-frame clones and is missing some. The table lists more than 40,000 clones, about 90% of them singletons. The material sequenced was peripheral blood, taken 28 days after the second AZD1222 dose. The receptors were sampled from an adult who received the AZD1222 COVID-19 vaccine. The CDR3 runs from the conserved cysteine through the conserved F or W. The order of the fields is clone size, V gene, J gene, D gene, CDR3 protein, CDR3 DNA. The D gene is left open where the match is weak. Size values are once, few and many counts, or a class for expanded clones, and some rows have none.

>-|TRBV6-5|TRBJ1-2|-
CASSYSTTGRDYGYTF
TGTGCCAGCAGTTACTCGACGACAGGCAGGGACTATGGCTACACCTTC
>once|TRBV6-5|TRBJ2-7|TRBD1
CASRTGTGGHEQYF
TGTGCCAGCAGAACCGGGACAGGGGGCCACGAGCAGTACTTC
>-|TRBV7-8|TRBJ1-1|-
CASSSRQANTEAFF
TGTGCCAGCAGCTCGCGACAGGCTAACACTGAAGCTTTCTTT
>-|TRBV5-1|TRBJ2-7|TRBD1
CASSLDRGPYEQYF
TGCGCCAGCAGCTTAGACAGGGGGCCCTACGAGCAGTACTTC
>-|TRBV2|TRBJ1-1|-
CASSERRGRWGTEAFF
TGTGCCAGCAGTGAAAGACGGGGGCGCTGGGGCACTGAAGCTTTCTTT
>few|TRBV7-9|TRBJ2-5|-
CASSARTGLQETQYF
TGTGCCAGCAGCGCCCGAACAGGGCTCCAAGAGACCCAGTACTTC
>few|TRBV3-1/TRBV3-2|TRBJ1-1|-
CASSQVPNTEAFF
TGTGCCAGCAGCCAAGTCCCGAACACTGAAGCTTTCTTT
>once|TRBV6-6|TRBJ1-3|TRBD1
CASSYSKDRAGNTIYF
TGTGCCAGCAGTTACTCGAAAGACAGGGCTGGAAACACCATATATTTT
>-|TRBV5-1|TRBJ2-7|-
CASSPLLAESSYEQYF
TGCGCCAGCAGCCCGCTATTAGCGGAGAGCTCCTACGAGCAGTACTTC
>-|TRBV18|TRBJ1-1|TRBD1
CASSPGTGNTEAFF
TGTGCCAGCTCACCCGGGACAGGGAACACTGAAGCTTTCTTT
>-|TRBV6-6|TRBJ1-6|-
CASSSTGGNNSPLHF
TGTGCCAGCAGTTCAACAGGTGGAAATAATTCACCCCTCCACTTT
>-|TRBV15|TRBJ1-2|TRBD1
CATSREDRDYGYTF
TGTGCCACCAGCAGAGAGGACAGGGACTATGGCTACACCTTC
>-|TRBV3-1/TRBV3-2|TRBJ1-1|-
CASSQDRGTEAFF
TGTGCCAGCAGCCAAGATCGGGGCACTGAAGCTTTCTTT
>-|TRBV2|TRBJ2-7|-
CASSEWASGNGEQYF
TGTGCCAGCAGTGAATGGGCCAGTGGGAATGGCGAGCAGTACTTC
>once|TRBV4-1|TRBJ1-4|-
CASSLTAGGWVEEKLFF
TGCGCCAGCAGCCTAACGGCCGGGGGATGGGTGGAGGAAAAACTGTTTTTT
>-|TRBV5-1|TRBJ2-5|TRBD1
CASSLGDRGRGETQYF
TGCGCCAGCAGCTTGGGGGACAGGGGGCGCGGGGAGACCCAGTACTTC
>few|TRBV4-2|TRBJ1-1|-
CASREGNTEAFF
TGTGCCAGCAGGGAGGGAAACACTGAAGCTTTCTTT
>-|TRBV30|TRBJ2-2|TRBD2
CAWSGLAGGRSGELFF
TGTGCCTGGAGTGGCCTAGCGGGGGGCCGCTCCGGGGAGCTGTTTTTT
>-|TRBV6-5|TRBJ1-4|-
CASSSPGTEWGEKLFF
TGTGCCAGCAGTTCCCCCGGAACCGAATGGGGTGAAAAACTGTTTTTT
>-|TRBV12-3/TRBV12-4|TRBJ1-2|-
CASSLGINYGYTF
TGTGCCAGCAGTTTAGGGATTAACTATGGCTACACCTTC
>-|TRBV30|TRBJ2-6|TRBD1
CAWRRGRVPGANVLTF
TGTGCCTGGAGGAGGGGGCGGGTGCCTGGGGCCAACGTCCTGACTTTC
>-|TRBV5-1|TRBJ1-2|-
CASSLARRGNYGYTF
TGCGCCAGCAGCTTGGCCCGTCGAGGGAACTATGGCTACACCTTC
>-|TRBV12-3/TRBV12-4|TRBJ1-5|-
CASSQGPNQPQHF
TGTGCCAGCAGCCAGGGGCCCAATCAGCCCCAGCATTTT
>-|TRBV7-8|TRBJ2-3|TRBD2
CASSSRTSGGPDTQYF
TGTGCCAGCAGCTCCCGGACTAGCGGGGGTCCAGATACGCAGTATTTT
>-|TRBV19|TRBJ2-6|TRBD1
CASSLRDRGHSGANVLTF
TGTGCCAGTAGTCTCCGGGACAGGGGGCACTCTGGGGCCAACGTCCTGACTTTC
>once|TRBV5-5|TRBJ2-3|TRBD2
CASSLAGGPSPDTQYF
TGTGCCAGCAGCTTGGCGGGGGGGCCGTCACCAGATACGCAGTATTTT
>-|TRBV6-2/TRBV6-3|TRBJ2-2|-
CASSYSGGINTGELFF
TGTGCCAGCAGTTACTCAGGCGGGATTAACACCGGGGAGCTGTTTTTT
>-|TRBV7-2|TRBJ2-2|-
CASSLALANTGELFF
TGTGCCAGCAGCTTAGCACTAGCGAACACCGGGGAGCTGTTTTTT
>-|TRBV14|TRBJ2-1|-
CASSQVIGLNEQFF
TGTGCCAGCAGCCAAGTAATAGGGTTGAATGAGCAGTTCTTC
>-|TRBV7-2|TRBJ1-1|-
CASSSLGGARVNTEAFF
TGTGCCAGCAGCTCCTTGGGAGGGGCGCGGGTGAACACTGAAGCTTTCTTT
>-|TRBV5-1|TRBJ1-2|-
CASSFEGGGYTF
TGCGCCAGCAGCTTTGAAGGGGGTGGCTACACCTTC
>-|TRBV28|TRBJ1-2|TRBD1
CASSFGTGGAGTF
TGTGCCAGCAGTTTCGGGACAGGGGGCGCCGGCACCTTC
>-|TRBV3-1/TRBV3-2|TRBJ2-5|TRBD2
CASSQGPSGEETQYF
TGTGCCAGCAGCCAAGGCCCTAGCGGGGAGGAGACCCAGTACTTC
>-|TRBV4-2|TRBJ1-4|-
CASSQEGGTDEKLFF
TGTGCCAGCAGCCAAGAAGGAGGGACGGATGAAAAACTGTTTTTT
>few|TRBV6-2/TRBV6-3|TRBJ2-7|-
CASSYQLARNEQYF
TGTGCCAGCAGTTACCAGCTAGCGCGGAACGAGCAGTACTTC
>-|TRBV10-3|TRBJ2-5|-
CAISEVQETQYF
TGTGCCATCAGTGAGGTTCAGGAGACCCAGTACTTC
>once|TRBV11-3|TRBJ1-1|-
CASSYGSDTEAFF
TGTGCCAGCAGCTATGGTTCGGACACTGAAGCTTTCTTT
>-|TRBV5-1|TRBJ1-2|-
CASSLVTGPNYGYTF
TGCGCCAGCAGCTTAGTCACAGGGCCTAACTATGGCTACACCTTC
>-|TRBV7-2|TRBJ2-1|TRBD2
CASSLSSSGYNEQFF
TGTGCCAGCAGCTTATCGTCTAGCGGCTACAATGAGCAGTTCTTC
>once|TRBV30|TRBJ2-6|-
CAWNPSGANVLTF
TGTGCCTGGAATCCGAGTGGGGCCAACGTCCTGACTTTC
>-|TRBV6-5|TRBJ1-1|TRBD1
CASSRTGVPNTEAFF
TGTGCCAGCAGTCGGACAGGGGTACCGAACACTGAAGCTTTCTTT
>-|TRBV7-9|TRBJ2-3|-
CASSLGAVGPDTQYF
TGTGCCAGCAGCTTAGGCGCCGTCGGTCCAGATACGCAGTATTTT
>few|TRBV9|TRBJ1-2|TRBD1
CASSHGTQGTARNYGYTF
TGTGCCAGCAGCCATGGGACCCAAGGGACAGCTCGAAACTATGGCTACACCTTC
>-|TRBV30|TRBJ2-1|-
CAWSVRDGEQFF
TGTGCCTGGAGTGTTAGGGATGGGGAGCAGTTCTTC
>-|TRBV7-9|TRBJ2-5|TRBD1
CASSFRQGAEETQYF
TGTGCCAGCAGCTTTCGGCAGGGGGCAGAAGAGACCCAGTACTTC
>once|TRBV7-2|TRBJ2-3|TRBD2
CASSSTSGGAVRSDTQYF
TGTGCCAGCAGCTCAACTTCCGGGGGGGCCGTGAGGTCAGATACGCAGTATTTT
>-|TRBV5-1|TRBJ1-1|TRBD1
CASSLGQGMNTEAFF
TGCGCCAGCAGCTTGGGACAGGGTATGAACACTGAAGCTTTCTTT
>-|TRBV6-4|TRBJ1-5|-
CASSDSPDQPQHF
TGTGCCAGCAGTGACTCTCCTGATCAGCCCCAGCATTTT
>-|TRBV5-1|TRBJ2-3|-
CASSLAVADTQYF
TGCGCCAGCAGCTTAGCAGTTGCAGATACGCAGTATTTT
>-|TRBV29-1|TRBJ1-2|TRBD1
CSAGGGQGKIGGYTF
TGCAGCGCCGGAGGGGGACAGGGGAAAATCGGAGGCTACACCTTC
>-|TRBV4-3|TRBJ2-7|-
CASSRVISGAGEQYF
TGCGCCAGCAGCCGGGTTATTTCCGGTGCAGGTGAGCAGTACTTC
>once|TRBV5-4|TRBJ2-2|-
CASSLGVAGQNTGELFF
TGTGCCAGCAGCTTGGGTGTCGCGGGGCAGAACACCGGGGAGCTGTTTTTT
>-|TRBV27|TRBJ2-2|-
CASSPSRRHTGELFF
TGTGCCAGCAGTCCCAGCCGGAGACACACCGGGGAGCTGTTTTTT